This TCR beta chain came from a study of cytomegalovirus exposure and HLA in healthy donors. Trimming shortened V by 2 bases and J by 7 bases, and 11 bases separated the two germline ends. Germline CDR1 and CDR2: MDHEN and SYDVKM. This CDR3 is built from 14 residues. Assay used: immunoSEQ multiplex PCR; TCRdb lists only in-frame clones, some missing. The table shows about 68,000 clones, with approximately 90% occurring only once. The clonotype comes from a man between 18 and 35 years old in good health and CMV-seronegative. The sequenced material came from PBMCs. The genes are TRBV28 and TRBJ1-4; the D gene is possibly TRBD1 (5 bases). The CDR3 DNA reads TGTGCCAGCAGTTTAGGGGGGTGGGGTGAAAAACTGTTTTTT. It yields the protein CASSLGGWGEKLFF.